Sequencing of this TCR beta chain was carried out in a study of shared clonotypes between healthy human individuals (dated by TCRdb to 2019 to 2021). Concerning the study at large: The cohort included three men and two women between 18 and 49 years of age. For each donor, CD4 naive and CD4 memory were each given three plates, CD8 naive was given two plates, and CD8 memory was given one plate. To estimate repertoire size and how much clonotypes are shared between individuals, the study performed deep sequencing of blood TCR repertoires from a handful of healthy adults. Different laboratories and diverse techniques were used to prepare libraries and sequence TCR repertoires, to increase sequencing depth and limit assay-specific biases. Leukapheresis yielded between about 0.85 and 10 billion PBMCs per donor.

Using the deep immunoSEQ assay, multiplex PCR amplified TCR CDR3 regions from genomic DNA. Extracted genomic DNA from each cell subset was spread evenly across all wells of several immunoSEQ 96-well plates, with each plate serving as a replicate. For sorted subsets, approximately 0.2 ug of genomic DNA, equivalent to roughly 33,000 T cell genomes, went into each replicate PCR. Purified libraries were quantified with a Qubit 3.0 fluorometer, sized on a Bioanalyzer 2100, and re-quantified with the KAPA Library Quantification kit. A separate single-read 150-cycle Illumina NextSeq 550 flow cell was used to sequence each immunoSEQ 96-well plate. In the paper's pipeline: Because the immunoSEQ output included only junctional sequences and no quality scores, the filtering could not be the same as the filtering used for full-length reads. Sequences were annotated with PyIR, a Python wrapper for IgBLAST v1.9, and V/J genes and CDR3 were assigned using IMGT germline references. Reads were filtered out if the reads had weak V/J assignments (E-value above 1e-6), no CDR3, stop codons, out-of-frame junctions, or ambiguous translated residues. A V3J clonotype was defined by an identical inferred V gene, J gene, and CDR3 amino acid sequence. The percentage overlap between two repertoires was calculated by dividing the number of shared unique clonotypes by the size of the smaller repertoire. Three approaches were used to assess repertoire richness: RTK rarefaction, the Chao1 estimator, and Recon v2.1 estimates of unobserved clonotypes. OLGA was used to compute generation probabilities for all TCRbeta clonotypes that the gDNA method yielded from a handful of donors. The source is immuneACCESS, and TCRdb retained only in-frame sequences with V and J called. Part of the clones is not carried over; for the studies checked, unresolved V genes explain less than half of this, and the remainder is unexplained. For V, J and clone size, that table is used; D and trimming come from the DNA. Across this sample there are roughly 2 million clones, with 90% to 96% seen only once. The ten top clones hold around 0.13% of the sample.

Turning to this clone: Its antigen remains unidentified. One base away there is no much larger clone; base qualities are not given.

Donors were healthy HIV-negative adults with no recently reported acute infections or vaccinations. All donors were Caucasian adults living in Nashville, Tennessee, USA. CD4+ T cells were enriched by magnetic negative selection, after which naive cells were positively selected on CD45RA and the negative fraction was taken as the memory subset. Blood was obtained by leukapheresis, after which PBMCs were separated by Ficoll-Histopaque density gradient centrifugation and cryopreserved in liquid nitrogen vapor phase. Purity and quantity of every magnetically sorted T cell population were checked by analytical flow cytometry. Genomic DNA was isolated from every sorted fraction and measured by UV absorbance on a Nanodrop 2000c. What the work shows at the level of the full study, not this receptor alone: Compared with non-shared clonotypes, the clonotypes found in all four sorted-subset donors had higher generation probabilities. When several donors were compared, the shared fraction of clonotypes was about 5% for naive CD4, over 3% for naive CD8, roughly 2.5% for memory CD4, and 0.3% to 0.5% for memory CD8. Based on pairwise subsampling, the degree of clonotype sharing among donors was expected to be affected by sequencing depth. The genetic and exposure-history diversity represented was limited by the small number of donors. Even with the large sequencing depth, rarefaction of the sorted-subset datasets indicated that sequencing was incomplete. Larger estimated clonotype richness was generally found for naive subsets than for memory subsets. Sampling was restricted to blood, and TCR repertoires in tissue are likely to differ from TCR repertoires in blood.

From cysteine to phenylalanine, the CDR3 is 14 amino acids long. The read is trimmed to its CDR3 DNA, 42 bases read in frame from base 1. Reading the germline V gene gives CDR1 KGHSH and CDR2 LQKENI. Ends trimmed: V by 5 bases, J by 7 bases; bases unmatched to a gene: 5. The receptor's source is a man between 18 and 29 years old in good health. In this chain, TRBV18 is recombined with TRBJ2-2; the central 9 bases match TRBD1. Material: naive CD4+ T cells sorted from blood. The label giving this sample's cell subset or site can be read as: CD45RA+ positively selected. Here the CDR3 is given as CASSTGGWLGELFF. The nucleotides are TGTGCCAGCTCAACAGGGGGCTGGCTCGGGGAGCTGTTTTTT.